The 8 T cell receptor beta chains below come from one sample, sequenced in a study of blood T cell repertoires in COVID-19. Clones were read by immunoSEQ multiplex PCR, and TCRdb kept only the in-frame ones, dropping some. This repertoire shows more than 200,000 clones, about 80% found once; its top ten account for 1.8%. Sequencing was done on a sample of PBMCs or T cells enriched from blood (not recorded which). Receptor source: a man between 60 and 75 years old who had recovered from COVID-19.

The CDR3 DNA reads TGTGCCAGCAGCTTGGAAGGGGTTACGCAGTATTTT. It translates to CASSLEGVTQYF. This sequence joins TRBV5-4 and TRBJ2-3, with a weak D call TRBD1 (5 bases). This CDR3 is built from 12 residues. The V end lost 0 bases, the J end lost 8 bases, and 7 bases lay between the germline ends. Per germline, CDR1 SGHNT and CDR2 YYREEE (reference sequence).

The chain uses TRBV14 and TRBJ1-1; D is undetermined. Germline V gene sequence: CDR1 SGHDN, CDR2 FVKESK. The CDR3 sequence is 15 residues long. V shed 0 bases and J shed 5 bases, with 13 bases lying between them. The CDR3 protein is CASSQEVNSGTEAFF. The DNA of the CDR3 is TGTGCCAGCAGCCAAGAAGTCAACAGTGGGACTGAAGCTTTCTTT. Using reference TRBV14 and TRBJ1-1 for the parts outside the CDR3, the full variable domain is EAGVTQFPSHSVIEKGQTVTLRCDPISGHDNLYWYRRVMGKEIKFLLHFVKESKQDESGMPNNRFLAERTGGTYSTLKVQPAELEDSGVYFCASSQEVNSGTEAFFGQGTRLTVV.

The V call is TRBV3-1 (or the pseudogene TRBV3-2), the J call TRBJ1-6; D gene ambiguous. CDR3 size: 14 residues. Trimming took 4 bases from V and 8 from J, leaving 12 bases between them. The V gene's germline CDR1 is LGHDT and CDR2 YNNKEL (reference sequence). CDR3 region: CASSPGRGYSPLHF. The CDR3 DNA reads TGTGCCAGCAGCCCCGGCCGGGGTTATTCACCCCTCCACTTT.

This clone came up a few times. Here the CDR3 DNA reads TGTGCCAGCAGCCAAGCCCGGACAGGGGGTACTGAAGCTTTCTTT. It translates to CASSQARTGGTEAFF. The chain is built from TRBV4-2 and TRBJ1-1, with 10 bases fitting TRBD1. With V trimmed by 1 base and J by 5 bases, 4 bases remained unmatched. The CDR3 sequence is 15 residues long. Germline V gene sequence: CDR1 LGHNA, CDR2 YNFKEQ.

V usage is TRBV6-5 and J usage is TRBJ2-7; TRBD2 aligns across 7 bases. Per germline, CDR1 MNHEY and CDR2 SVGAGI. V trimming: 4 bases; J trimming: 2 bases; junction bases outside the gene matches: 5. The CDR3 consists of 14 residues. The CDR3 coding sequence is TGTGCCAGCAGTTCTGCGGGGGTCCCCTACGAGCAGTACTTC. This codes for CASSSAGVPYEQYF.

CDR3 sequence reads: CASSFGSSYEQYF. The CDR3 DNA follows: TGTGCCAGCAGCTTTGGGAGCTCCTACGAGCAGTACTTC. The chain couples TRBV7-9 to TRBJ2-7; tentatively, D is TRBD2 (5 bases). This CDR3 spans 13 amino acids. Germline values: CDR1 SEHNR, CDR2 FQNEAQ (reference sequence). Trimming removed 3 bases at V and 0 bases at J, with 6 bases between.

This chain connects TRBV11-2 to TRBJ2-5; weak D call: TRBD1 (6 bases). V was cut by 0 bases and J by 4 bases, with 18 bases left in between. The germline gives CDR1 SGHAT, CDR2 FQNNGV. The CDR3 spans 17 residues. The chain's CDR3 is CASSLDSPARGRETQYF. CDR3 bases: TGTGCCAGCAGCTTAGACTCTCCAGCGAGGGGGAGAGAGACCCAGTACTTC. The full variable domain, with the rest looked up from reference TRBV11-2 and TRBJ2-5, is EAGVAQSPRYKIIEKRQSVAFWCNPISGHATLYWYQQILGQGPKLLIQFQNNGVVDDSQLPKDRFSAERLKGVDSTLKIQPAKLEDSAVYLCASSLDSPARGRETQYFGPGTRLLVL.

The chain links TRBV10-3 to TRBJ2-5, with 7 nucleotides matching TRBD1. The CDR3 has 13 amino acids. Germline V lookup: CDR1 ENHRY, CDR2 SYGVKD. V gave up 5 bases and J gave up 0 bases; unmatched junction bases: 0. The CDR3 region is CAISTGDQETQYF. The CDR3 coding sequence is TGTGCCATCAGTACAGGGGACCAAGAGACCCAGTACTTC.